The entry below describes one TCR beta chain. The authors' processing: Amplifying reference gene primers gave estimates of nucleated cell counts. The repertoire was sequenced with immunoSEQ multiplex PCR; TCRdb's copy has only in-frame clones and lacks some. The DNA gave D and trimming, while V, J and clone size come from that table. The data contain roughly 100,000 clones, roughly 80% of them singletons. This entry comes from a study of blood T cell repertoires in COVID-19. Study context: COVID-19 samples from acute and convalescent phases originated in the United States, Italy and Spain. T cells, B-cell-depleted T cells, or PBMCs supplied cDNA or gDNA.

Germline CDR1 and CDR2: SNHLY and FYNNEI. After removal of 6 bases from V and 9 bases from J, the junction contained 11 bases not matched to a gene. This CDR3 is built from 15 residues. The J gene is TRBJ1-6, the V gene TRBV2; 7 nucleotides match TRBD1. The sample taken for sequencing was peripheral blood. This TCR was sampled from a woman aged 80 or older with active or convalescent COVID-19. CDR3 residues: CASRDRALGGSPLHF. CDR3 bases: TGTGCCAGCAGAGACAGGGCATTGGGTGGTTCACCCCTCCACTTT.